The T cell receptor beta chain described here comes from a study of control samples from healthy donors and cancer patients. TCRdb keeps only in-frame clones here, not all; method: immunoSEQ multiplex PCR. The data show about 180,000 clones, around 90% seen once. The germline CDR1 and CDR2 sequences are LNHDA and SQIVND (reference sequence). The CDR3 is 12 amino acids. V lost 5 bases to trimming and J lost 2 bases, with 6 bases between them. The chain has TRBV19 and TRBJ2-5, with D uncertain. This clonotype originated in a woman between 50 and 59 years old in good health. The sequenced sample consisted of blood. CDR3 amino acids: CASSRQQETQYF. Here the CDR3 DNA reads TGTGCCAGTAGTCGGCAGCAAGAGACCCAGTACTTC. The variable domain in full, with the rest retrieved from reference TRBV19 and TRBJ2-5, is DGGITQSPKYLFRKEGQNVTLSCEQNLNHDAMYWYRQDPGQGLRLIYYSQIVNDFQKGDIAEGYSVSREKKESFPLTVTSAQKNPTAFYLCASSRQQETQYFGPGTRLLVL.